Included here is one T cell receptor (beta chain) sequence, with context. Its matching antigen is unknown. This may be a read error: a much more frequent sequence differs by one nucleotide. The data belong to a study of blood T cells in healthy people across ages. Study conclusions and caveats: Roughly linear age-related decline in beta diversity appeared, significant by age about 40. Greater diversity and more naive CD4+ cells were seen in long-lived donors than in aged donors.

Healthy Caucasians from Russia aged about 6 to 95 served as donors. CDR1 is MNHEY, CDR2 SMNVEV, per germline (reference sequence). The J segment lost 8 bases and the V segment lost 5 bases, leaving 13 bases of the junction unmatched. The CDR3 runs to 16 residues. Sample-barcoded 5' priming and a J-beta primer mix drove a second PCR of roughly 6 to 12 cycles. TCRdb re-analysed the 5' RACE reads in MiXCR, keeping a single row per CDR3 protein. The sample has roughly 700,000 distinct CDR3 sequences, around 48% seen once. The receptor comes from a woman aged 60-70 years in good health. The sample was blood. J is TRBJ2-4 and V is TRBV27; 9 nucleotides match TRBD2. CDR3 loop: CASSPGLSGRLHIQYF. The CDR3 nucleotides read TGTGCCAGCAGTCCGGGACTAAGCGGGAGGTTACACATTCAGTACTTC.